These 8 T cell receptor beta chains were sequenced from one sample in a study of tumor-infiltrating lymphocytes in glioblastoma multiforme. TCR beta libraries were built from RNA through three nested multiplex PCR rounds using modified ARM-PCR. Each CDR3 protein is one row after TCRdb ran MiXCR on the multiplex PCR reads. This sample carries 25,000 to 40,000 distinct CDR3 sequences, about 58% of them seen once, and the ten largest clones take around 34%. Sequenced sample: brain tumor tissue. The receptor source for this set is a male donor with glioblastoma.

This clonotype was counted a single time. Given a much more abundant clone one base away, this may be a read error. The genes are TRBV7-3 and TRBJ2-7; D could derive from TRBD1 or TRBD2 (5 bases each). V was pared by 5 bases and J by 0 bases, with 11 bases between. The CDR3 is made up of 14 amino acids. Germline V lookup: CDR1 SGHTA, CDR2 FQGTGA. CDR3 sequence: CASSPVGDSYEQYF. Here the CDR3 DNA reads TGTGCCAGCAGCCCAGTGGGGGACTCCTACGAGCAGTACTTC.

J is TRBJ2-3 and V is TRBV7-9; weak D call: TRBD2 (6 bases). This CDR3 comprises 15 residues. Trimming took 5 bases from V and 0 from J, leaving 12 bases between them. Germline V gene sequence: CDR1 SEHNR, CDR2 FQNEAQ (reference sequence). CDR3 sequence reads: CASSVPSASTDTQYF. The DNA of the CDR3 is TGTGCCAGCAGCGTACCTAGCGCCAGCACAGATACGCAGTATTTT.

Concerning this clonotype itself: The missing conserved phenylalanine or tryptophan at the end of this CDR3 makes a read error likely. In DNA, the CDR3 is TGTGCCACCAGTGACGGGCTGGGTGATACGCAGTATTTG. Protein: CATSDGLGDTQYL. The gene calls are TRBV24-1 and TRBJ2-3; D unresolved. The CDR3 has 13 amino acids. CDR1 and CDR2 (germline): KGHDR, SFDVKD. The V and J ends lost 4 bases and 6 bases respectively, with 10 bases between them.

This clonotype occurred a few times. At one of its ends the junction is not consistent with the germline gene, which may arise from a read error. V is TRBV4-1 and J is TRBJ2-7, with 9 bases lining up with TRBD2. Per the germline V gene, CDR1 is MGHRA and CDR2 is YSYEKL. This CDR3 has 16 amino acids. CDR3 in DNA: TGTGCCAGCAGCCAGAGGACTAGCGAGACTTCCTACGAGCAGTACTTC. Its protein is CASSQRTSETSYEQYF.

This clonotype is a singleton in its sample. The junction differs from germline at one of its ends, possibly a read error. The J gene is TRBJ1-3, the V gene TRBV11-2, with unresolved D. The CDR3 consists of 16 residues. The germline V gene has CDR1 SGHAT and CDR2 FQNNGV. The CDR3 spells CASSLVGSYSGKTIYF. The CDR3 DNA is TGTGCCAGCAGCTTAGTAGGCTCCTACTCAGGAAAGACCATATATTTT.

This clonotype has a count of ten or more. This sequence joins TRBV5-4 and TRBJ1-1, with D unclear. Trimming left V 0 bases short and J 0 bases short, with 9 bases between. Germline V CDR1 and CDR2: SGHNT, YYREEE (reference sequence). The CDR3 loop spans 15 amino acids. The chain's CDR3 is CASSLAGRMNTEAFF. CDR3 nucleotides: TGTGCCAGCAGCTTGGCGGGGAGAATGAACACTGAAGCTTTCTTT. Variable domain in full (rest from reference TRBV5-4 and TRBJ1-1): ETGVTQSPTHLIKTRGQQVTLRCSSQSGHNTVSWYQQALGQGPQFIFQYYREEENGRGNFPPRFSGLQFPNYSSELNVNALELDDSALYLCASSLAGRMNTEAFFGQGTRLTVV.

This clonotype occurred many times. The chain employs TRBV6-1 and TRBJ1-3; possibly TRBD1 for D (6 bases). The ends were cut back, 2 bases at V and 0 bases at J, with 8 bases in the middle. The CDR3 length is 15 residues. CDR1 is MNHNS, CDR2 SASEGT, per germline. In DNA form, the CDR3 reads TGTGCCAGCAGTGAATGGGACATCTCTGGAAACACCATATATTTT. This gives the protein CASSEWDISGNTIYF.

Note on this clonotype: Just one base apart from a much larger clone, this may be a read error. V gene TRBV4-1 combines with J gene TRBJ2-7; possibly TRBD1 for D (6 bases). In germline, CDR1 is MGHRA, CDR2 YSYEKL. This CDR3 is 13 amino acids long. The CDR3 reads CASSRGPAVERYF. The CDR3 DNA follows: TGCGCCAGCAGCCGGGGGCCCGCAGTCGAGCGGTACTTC.